This T cell receptor beta chain comes out of a study of CD8 T cells in ankylosing spondylitis. Generation of TCR beta libraries employed quantitative 5'-RACE incorporating molecular barcodes. TCRdb re-called the 5' RACE reads with MiXCR, one entry per CDR3 protein. This table has almost 400,000 distinct CDR3 sequences, approximately 20% appearing once. This clonotype showed up just a few times. Antigen specificity is unknown. Per the germline V gene, CDR1 is GTSNPN and CDR2 is SVGIG (reference sequence). V lost 0 bases to trimming and J lost 5 bases, with 10 bases between them. This CDR3 region has 13 residues. Findings of the study overall: Apparently characteristic of ankylosing spondylitis blood was a TCR beta motif (eight highly homologous variants). Significant enrichment of disease-linked clones was reported in matched ankylosing spondylitis synovial fluid. Both synovial fluid and blood in reactive arthritis had previously been reported to carry some motif variants. In peripheral blood, disease-linked CD8+ clones occurred at relatively low frequencies.

The sample comprised blood, either unsorted or a sorted T cell fraction (not recorded which). The chain links TRBV30 to TRBJ2-5; weak D call: TRBD1 (5 bases). This TCR was sampled from a male donor with ankylosing spondylitis. The CDR3 DNA follows: TGTGCCTGGAGTGTAGGGGAAACGGAGACCCAGTACTTC. As protein: CAWSVGETETQYF.